A single sample gave rise to the 17 T cell receptor beta chains below, sequenced in a study of blood T cell repertoires in COVID-19. Profiling relied on immunoSEQ multiplex PCR, and the TCRdb table lists in-frame clones only, not all of them. The sample yields approximately 150,000 clones, approximately 86% seen once. Sequencing was carried out using peripheral blood. The receptors derive from an elderly woman with COVID-19, enrolled during active disease.

The chain recombines TRBV28 with TRBJ2-3, with 10 bases fitting TRBD2. Losses at the gene ends were 7 bases for V and 10 bases for J; bases not matched to a gene: 14. The CDR3 is made up of 15 amino acids. In germline, CDR1 is MDHEN, CDR2 SYDVKM. CDR3 sequence (DNA): TGTGCCAGCAACCCACTAGCGGGACAAAGGTTGGCGCAGTATTTT. It encodes CASNPLAGQRLAQYF.

The CDR3 protein is CASSIDVSNQPQHF. CDR3 bases: TGTGCCAGTAGTATAGATGTAAGCAATCAGCCCCAGCATTTT. V gene TRBV19 combines with J gene TRBJ1-5; D uncertain. V dropped 0 bases and J dropped 1 base, with 4 bases sitting between them. The CDR3 sequence is 14 residues long. Germline CDR1 reads LNHDA; CDR2 reads SQIVND (reference sequence).

The V and J genes are TRBV27 and TRBJ1-1, with D possibly TRBD1 on 5 matching bases. V shed 0 bases and J shed 5 bases, with 16 bases lying between them. The CDR3 sequence is 16 residues long. The V gene's germline CDR1 is MNHEY and CDR2 SMNVEV (reference sequence). The CDR3 bases are TGTGCCAGCAGTTTATCGGCTTGGGGACGGGAGACTGAAGCTTTCTTT. Translation gives CASSLSAWGRETEAFF.

The rearrangement joins TRBV3-1 (or the pseudogene TRBV3-2) to TRBJ1-4; 11 bases line up with TRBD1. This CDR3 has 15 amino acids. After removal of 2 bases from V and 7 bases from J, the junction contained 3 bases not matched to a gene. Germline values: CDR1 LGHDT, CDR2 YNNKEL (reference sequence). The CDR3 here is CASSQYGTGGEKLFF. For the CDR3, the DNA is TGTGCCAGCAGCCAATACGGGACAGGGGGTGAAAAACTGTTTTTT.

V is TRBV18 and J is TRBJ2-5; D is uncertain. Between the trimmed V and J ends, which lost 4 bases and 5 bases, there was a span of 11 bases. The CDR3 totals 13 residues. The germline CDR1 and CDR2 sequences are KGHSH and LQKENI. The CDR3, as DNA: TGTGCCAGCTCACGAGGTGCTCGGGAGACCCAGTACTTC. It codes for CASSRGARETQYF. The full variable domain, rest sourced from reference TRBV18 and TRBJ2-5, is NAGVMQNPRHLVRRRGQEARLRCSPMKGHSHVYWYRQLPEEGLKFMVYLQKENIIDESGMPKERFSAEFPKEGPSILRIQQVVRGDSAAYFCASSRGARETQYFGPGTRLLVL.

The V call is TRBV2, the J call TRBJ1-5; D not certain. The CDR3 has 12 amino acids. From germline, CDR1 is SNHLY and CDR2 FYNNEI. Trimming removed 6 bases from V and 8 bases from J, with 11 bases in between. The DNA for the CDR3 is TGTGCCAGCAGCCGAACGGCGGAGCCCCAGCATTTT. Its translation: CASSRTAEPQHF. Full variable domain (remainder filled in from reference TRBV2 and TRBJ1-5): EPEVTQTPSHQVTQMGQEVILRCVPISNHLYFYWYRQILGQKVEFLVSFYNNEISEKSEIFDDQFSVERPDGSNFTLKIRSTKLEDSAMYFCASSRTAEPQHFGDGTRLSIL.

J is TRBJ1-1 and V is TRBV5-1; 8 bases match TRBD1. The germline CDR1 and CDR2 sequences are SGHRS and YFSETQ. The CDR3 covers 15 residues. The trim removed 4 bases at V and 1 base at J, leaving 6 bases unmatched. The CDR3: CASSPDGQGNTEAFF. The CDR3 bases are TGCGCCAGCAGCCCGGACGGACAGGGGAACACTGAAGCTTTCTTT. The complete variable domain, with remaining parts taken from reference TRBV5-1 and TRBJ1-1, reads KAGVTQTPRYLIKTRGQQVTLSCSPISGHRSVSWYQQTPGQGLQFLFEYFSETQRNKGNFPGRFSGRQFSNSRSEMNVSTLELGDSALYLCASSPDGQGNTEAFFGQGTRLTVV.

The CDR3 loop is CASSEEGPRNSPLHF. CDR3 nucleotides: TGTGCCAGCAGTGAAGAGGGGCCGCGGAATTCACCCCTCCACTTT. V usage is TRBV2 and J usage is TRBJ1-6, with TRBD1 as a possible D gene (5 bases). The germline V and J ends were trimmed by 1 base and 7 bases, with 11 bases remaining between them. Germline V gives CDR1 SNHLY, CDR2 FYNNEI. The CDR3 runs to 15 residues.

This chain connects TRBV29-1 to TRBJ2-7; TRBD1 might be the D (5 bases). CDR1 SQVTM and CDR2 ANQGSEA come from the germline V gene. Trimming took off 4 bases at V and 0 bases at J, with 7 bases between the two ends. The CDR3 has 12 amino acids. The CDR3 coding sequence is TGCAGCGTTGCAGGGTTCTCCTACGAGCAGTACTTC. Protein: CSVAGFSYEQYF.

The CDR3 here is CASRSDIAGYTF. As DNA, the CDR3 is TGTGCCAGCAGGTCAGACATCGCGGGCTACACCTTC. The rearrangement uses TRBV11-2 and TRBJ1-2; D not resolved. The CDR3 totals 12 residues. V lost 6 bases, J lost 8 bases, and 13 bases lay in between. Germline V gene data show CDR1 as SGHAT and CDR2 as FQNNGV.

This sequence joins TRBV3-1 (or the pseudogene TRBV3-2) and TRBJ1-3; the D gene is possibly TRBD1 (6 bases). CDR3 size: 14 residues. V was trimmed by 2 bases and J by 4 bases, leaving 9 bases between them. CDR1 and CDR2 (germline): LGHDT, YNNKEL (reference sequence). This chain's CDR3 is CASSQKGGGNTIYF. The CDR3 DNA reads as TGTGCCAGCAGCCAAAAAGGGGGAGGAAACACCATATATTTT.

This clone was picked up a small number of times. The chain uses TRBV5-1 and TRBJ1-1; the D is unclear. This CDR3 comprises 13 residues. V lost 7 bases, J lost 2 bases, and 12 bases lay in between. CDR1 SGHRS and CDR2 YFSETQ come from the germline V gene. DNA for the CDR3: TGCGCCAGCTTTACTGATCCCAACACTGAAGCTTTCTTT. It encodes CASFTDPNTEAFF. The complete variable domain, with remaining parts taken from reference TRBV5-1 and TRBJ1-1, reads KAGVTQTPRYLIKTRGQQVTLSCSPISGHRSVSWYQQTPGQGLQFLFEYFSETQRNKGNFPGRFSGRQFSNSRSEMNVSTLELGDSALYLCASFTDPNTEAFFGQGTRLTVV.

The chain uses TRBV9 and TRBJ1-2, with TRBD1 matching 7 bases. CDR3 size: 15 residues. J gave up 8 bases and V 0 bases, and 10 bases lay outside the gene matches. The germline gives CDR1 SGDLS, CDR2 YYNGEE. The CDR3 region is CASSVDTQGRRGYTF. CDR3 bases: TGTGCCAGCAGCGTAGATACACAGGGGAGGAGGGGCTACACCTTC. Supplemented by reference TRBV9 and TRBJ1-2, the full variable domain reads DSGVTQTPKHLITATGQRVTLRCSPRSGDLSVYWYQQSLDQGLQFLIQYYNGEERAKGNILERFSAQQFPDLHSELNLSSLELGDSALYFCASSVDTQGRRGYTFGSGTRLTVV.

This chain uses TRBV10-3 with TRBJ1-4; D may be TRBD1 (5 bases). CDR3 length: 16 amino acids. V was pared by 6 bases and J by 0 bases, with 14 bases between. Germline values: CDR1 ENHRY, CDR2 SYGVKD. CDR3: CAISLGTGATNEKLFF. The CDR3 region has the DNA TGTGCCATCAGCCTCGGGACGGGAGCAACTAATGAAAAACTGTTTTTT.

The gene calls are TRBV19 and TRBJ1-5; the D is unclear. V was shortened by 6 bases and J by 4 bases, with 16 bases between the two germline ends. This CDR3 is built from 15 residues. The V gene's germline CDR1 is LNHDA and CDR2 SQIVND (reference sequence). The CDR3 sequence is CASRGATLMNQPQHF. CDR3 bases: TGTGCCAGTAGAGGTGCGACTTTAATGAATCAGCCCCAGCATTTT.

The chain combines TRBV6-5 with TRBJ1-1, with no clear D. V lost 2 bases and J lost 3, with 4 bases in between. The CDR3 runs to 12 residues. Germline V lookup: CDR1 MNHEY, CDR2 SVGAGI. The CDR3 sequence: CASSYGHTEAFF. The CDR3 DNA reads TGTGCCAGCAGTTACGGCCACACTGAAGCTTTCTTT.

The chain couples TRBV20-1 to TRBJ2-7; TRBD2 agrees at 7 bases. The CDR3 contains 13 residues. V dropped 3 bases and J dropped 6; count of bases not matched to a gene: 8. Germline CDR1 reads DFQATT; CDR2 reads SNEGSKA (reference sequence). This CDR3 is CSASGGVRREQYF. The CDR3 DNA reads as TGCAGTGCTAGTGGGGGGGTGAGGCGCGAGCAGTACTTC.